This T cell receptor beta chain was documented in a study of blood T cells in healthy people across ages. Whole-study results and caveats: One million T cells yielded diversity estimates that were considered underestimates.

Per the germline V gene, CDR1 is SGDLS and CDR2 is YYNGEE. This CDR3 has 15 amino acids. Concerning this clonotype itself: Its target is unknown. The junction does not match germline at one end; this may be a read error.

It was with a sample-barcoded 5' primer and a J-beta primer mix that a second PCR of about 7 to 12 cycles was run. TCRdb ran MiXCR on the 5' RACE reads and lists one entry per CDR3 protein. The repertoire includes under 1,000,000 distinct CDR3 sequences, under 40% of them detected once, and over 10% sits in the top ten. Sequencing used blood. The TCR sequence derives from a man aged 18 to 30 in good health. The genes are TRBV9 and TRBJ2-1; tentative D call: TRBD2 (5 bases). The CDR3 DNA reads TGTGCCAGCAGCGTATCGAGCGGAGTATACAATGAGCAGTTATTC. Translation gives CASSVSSGVYNEQLF.